This TCR beta chain is drawn from a study of blood T cell repertoires in COVID-19. In the source study's methods: Amplification from reference gene primers served as the basis for estimated nucleated cell counts. TCRdb's table, derived via immunoSEQ multiplex PCR, lists solely in-frame clones and lacks some. V and J calls and clone size are those listed in that table; D and trimming were worked out from the DNA. The sample includes 140,000 to 150,000 clones, about nine tenths of them seen just once. This clone has a single count. V dropped 10 bases and J dropped 3; count of bases not matched to a gene: 7. CDR3 size: 14 residues. In germline, CDR1 is WSHSY, CDR2 SAAADI. Participants reported their clinical history, and cohort assignment relied on those reports. Each recovered donor of Cohort 3 presented with two negative PCRs, clearance, or symptom resolution.

Sequenced input: PBMCs or T cells enriched from blood (not recorded which). The V call is TRBV10-2, the J call TRBJ2-1; 9 nucleotides match TRBD1. The TCR originated in a man aged 60 to 69 who had recovered from COVID-19. CDR3 loop: CATSDRGLYNEQFF. In nucleotides, the CDR3 is TGCGCCACGTCGGACAGGGGCCTCTACAATGAGCAGTTCTTC.